This T cell receptor (beta chain) originates from a study of T cell responses to AZD1222 COVID-19 vaccine. Regarding the study as a whole: The peak T cell response came first, and repertoires were sampled only after it. Reportedly, close to half of spike-specific TCRs are directed against unmutated variant regions. White British people made up most donors, females outnumbered males, and clonal diversity was possibly underestimated. Once two AZD1222 doses were given, Spike-specific TCR breadth and depth went up.

This table comes from immunoSEQ multiplex PCR, and its TCRdb copy is limited to in-frame clones, with some not included. The sample yields about 66,000 clones, more than 60% seen once. For this clone: Its antigen is unknown.

Germline CDR1 ENHRY, CDR2 SYGVKD. Trimming took off 2 bases at V and 5 bases at J, with 10 bases between the two ends. CDR3 length: 13 amino acids. The chain links TRBV10-3 to TRBJ2-7; tentative D call: TRBD1 (6 bases). Sequencing used peripheral blood, obtained 28 days after the second AZD1222 dose. The receptor comes from an adult who received the AZD1222 COVID-19 vaccine. Here the CDR3 reads CAISETGTNEQYF. DNA for the CDR3: TGTGCCATCAGTGAGACAGGGACCAACGAGCAGTACTTC.